This T cell receptor beta chain is from a study of Graves' ophthalmopathy and Graves' hyperthyroidism. TCR beta CDR3 regions were amplified from RNA transcripts. HTBI primers were employed in first-round RT-PCR, then a second-round multiplex PCR followed. TCRdb reprocessed the multiplex PCR reads with MiXCR, giving one entry per CDR3 protein. The data hold about 550,000 distinct CDR3 sequences, with less than 40% observed a single time. Sequencing was done on a sample of peripheral blood or thyroid tissue (not recorded which). The source of this sequence is an adult man with Graves' hyperthyroidism.

The CDR3 protein is CASSFTGLGYTF. CDR3 coding DNA: TGCGCCAGCAGCTTCACAGGGTTGGGCTACACCTTC. The chain recombines TRBV5-1 with TRBJ1-2; D might be TRBD1 (6 bases). V lost 2 bases, J lost 8 bases, and 10 bases lay in between. CDR1 and CDR2 (germline): SGHRS, YFSETQ. This CDR3 comprises 12 residues.